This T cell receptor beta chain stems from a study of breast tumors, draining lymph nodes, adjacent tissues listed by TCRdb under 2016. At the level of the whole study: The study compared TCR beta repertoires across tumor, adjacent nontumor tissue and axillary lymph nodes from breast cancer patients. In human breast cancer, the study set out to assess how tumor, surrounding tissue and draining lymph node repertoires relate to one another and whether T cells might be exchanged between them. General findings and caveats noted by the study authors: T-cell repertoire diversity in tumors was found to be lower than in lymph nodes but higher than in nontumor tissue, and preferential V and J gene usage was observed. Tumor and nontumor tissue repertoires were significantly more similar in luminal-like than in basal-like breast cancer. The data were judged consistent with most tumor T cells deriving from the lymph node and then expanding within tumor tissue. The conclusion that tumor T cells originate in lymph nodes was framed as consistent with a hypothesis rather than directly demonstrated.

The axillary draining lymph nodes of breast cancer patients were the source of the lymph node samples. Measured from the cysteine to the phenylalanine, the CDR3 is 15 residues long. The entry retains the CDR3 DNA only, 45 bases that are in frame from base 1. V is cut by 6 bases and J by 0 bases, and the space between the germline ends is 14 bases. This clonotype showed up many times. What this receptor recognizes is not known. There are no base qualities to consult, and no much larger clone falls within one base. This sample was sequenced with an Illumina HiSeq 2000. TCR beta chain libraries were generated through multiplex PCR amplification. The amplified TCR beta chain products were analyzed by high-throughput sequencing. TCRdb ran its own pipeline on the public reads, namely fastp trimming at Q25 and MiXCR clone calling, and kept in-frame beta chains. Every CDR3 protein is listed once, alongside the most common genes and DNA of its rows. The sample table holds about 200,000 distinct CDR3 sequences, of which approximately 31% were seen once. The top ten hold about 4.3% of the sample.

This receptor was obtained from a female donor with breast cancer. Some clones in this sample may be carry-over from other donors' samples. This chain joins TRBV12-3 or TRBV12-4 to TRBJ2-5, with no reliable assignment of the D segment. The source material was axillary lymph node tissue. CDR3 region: CASSPGIVNQETQYF. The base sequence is TGTGCCAGCAGCCCCGGCATAGTGAACCAAGAGACCCAGTACTTC.